Listed below are T cell receptor beta chains from one sample, sequenced in a study of Tregs in tolerant kidney transplant recipients. Sequencing used immunoSEQ multiplex PCR; TCRdb keeps in-frame clones, though not all of them. The sample has about 87,000 clones; over 85% are singletons. The specimen was CD4+ T cells from blood, collected before the transplant. Source of these receptors: a human donor who received a combined kidney and bone marrow transplant. The CDR3 runs from the conserved cysteine through the conserved F or W. A D gene is named only where the DNA matches it firmly. Where a row states a size, it is once, few, many or the class of an expanded clone; other rows omit it.

D	size	V	J	CDR3	DNA
TRBD2	.	TRBV5-1	TRBJ2-2	CASSSMGGSRELFF	TGCGCCAGCAGCTCCATGGGGGGGTCGCGGGAGCTGTTTTTT
.	.	TRBV19	TRBJ2-3	CASSMGISTDTQYF	TGTGCCAGTAGTATGGGCATCTCCACAGATACGCAGTATTTT
.	.	TRBV19	TRBJ1-5	CASIGSGGFFQPQHF	TGTGCCAGTATTGGGAGTGGGGGGTTTTTTCAGCCCCAGCATTTT
TRBD1	.	TRBV5-1	TRBJ2-2	CASSLDVGGDTGELFF	TGCGCCAGCAGCTTGGATGTAGGGGGCGACACCGGGGAGCTGTTTTTT
.	.	TRBV18	TRBJ2-5	CASSPLPGRKETQYF	TGTGCCAGCTCACCATTGCCAGGGAGGAAGGAGACCCAGTACTTC
TRBD2	.	TRBV19	TRBJ2-5	CASSIRGGEETQYF	TGTGCCAGTAGTATCCGTGGGGGGGAAGAGACCCAGTACTTC
TRBD2	.	TRBV13	TRBJ2-7	CASSAGTRVLHEQYF	TGTGCCAGCAGCGCCGGGACTAGAGTATTACACGAGCAGTACTTC
TRBD2	.	TRBV7-3	TRBJ2-5	CASSFNGRSPETQYF	TGTGCCAGCAGCTTCAACGGGAGGTCCCCAGAGACCCAGTACTTC
.	.	TRBV9	TRBJ1-6	CASSKGGVGFINSPLHF	TGTGCCAGCAGCAAGGGAGGGGTCGGGTTCATTAATTCACCCCTCCACTTT
.	.	TRBV4-3	TRBJ2-3	CASAAGDTQYF	TGCGCCAGCGCCGCCGGAGATACGCAGTATTTT
.	.	TRBV7-2	TRBJ2-1	CASSLARSYNEQFF	TGTGCCAGCAGCTTAGCGCGGTCCTACAATGAGCAGTTCTTC
.	.	TRBV6-5	TRBJ1-5	CASSYSRAQPQHF	TGTGCCAGCAGTTACTCGCGGGCTCAGCCCCAGCATTTT
.	.	TRBV4-3	TRBJ1-1	CASSRQRNTEAFF	TGCGCCAGCAGTCGACAGCGGAACACTGAAGCTTTCTTT
TRBD2	.	TRBV29-1	TRBJ2-1	CSVEGTSGANEQFF	TGCAGCGTTGAAGGGACTAGCGGGGCCAATGAGCAGTTCTTC
.	.	TRBV11-3	TRBJ2-1	CASRYRVNEQFF	TGTGCCAGCAGGTACAGGGTTAATGAGCAGTTCTTC
.	.	TRBV7-2	TRBJ1-1	CASSFAGSTEAFF	TGTGCCAGCAGCTTCGCCGGTTCCACTGAAGCTTTCTTT
.	.	TRBV5-1	TRBJ1-1	CASSLAGRNTEAFF	TGCGCCAGCAGCTTGGCCGGTAGGAACACTGAAGCTTTCTTT
.	once	TRBV2	TRBJ2-2	CASSLTIRGSANTGELFF	TGTGCCAGCAGCCTTACCATCAGGGGTTCTGCGAACACCGGGGAGCTGTTTTTT
TRBD1	.	TRBV27	TRBJ1-2	CASSFLRQGANYGYTF	TGTGCCAGCAGTTTCCTGAGACAGGGGGCTAACTATGGCTACACCTTC
.	.	TRBV7-2	TRBJ2-1	CASRRDSPPPGGHNEQFF	TGTGCCAGCAGAAGGGACAGCCCACCTCCGGGAGGGCACAATGAGCAGTTCTTC
.	once	TRBV5-4	TRBJ1-2	CASSLAVRGYYGYTF	TGTGCCAGCAGCTTGGCGGTCAGGGGCTACTATGGCTACACCTTC
TRBD1	.	TRBV28	TRBJ2-7	CASRNQGQYEQYF	TGTGCCAGCAGAAATCAGGGACAGTACGAGCAGTACTTC
.	.	TRBV19	TRBJ1-4	CASTSTGFGEKLFF	TGTGCCAGTACCTCAACAGGGTTCGGCGAAAAACTGTTTTTT
.	.	TRBV7-9	TRBJ1-2	CASSLGGGYTF	TGTGCCAGCAGCCTAGGAGGGGGCTACACCTTC